The sequence of this TCR beta chain was determined in a study of T cell responses to AZD1222 COVID-19 vaccine. Regarding this clone: Its antigen is unknown.

V lost 6 bases and J lost 3; bases outside the gene matches: 4. Germline CDR1 reads MDHEN; CDR2 reads SYDVKM. The CDR3 is 14 residues long. Study outcomes and limitations: Vaccination with two AZD1222 doses was followed by a rise in Spike-specific TCR breadth and depth. Donors were largely white British and mainly female; clonal diversity was possibly underestimated.

Clones were read by immunoSEQ multiplex PCR, and TCRdb kept only the in-frame ones, dropping some. The data show just over 150,000 clones, with around 87% seen just once and about 9.8% held by the top ten. The V call is TRBV28, the J call TRBJ1-5; 8 nucleotides align to TRBD1. The sample was peripheral blood, taken 28 days after the second AZD1222 dose. The clonotype comes from an adult who received the AZD1222 COVID-19 vaccine. The CDR3, as DNA: TGTGCCAGCAGATCGGGACAGGACAATCAGCCCCAGCATTTT. Its protein is CASRSGQDNQPQHF.